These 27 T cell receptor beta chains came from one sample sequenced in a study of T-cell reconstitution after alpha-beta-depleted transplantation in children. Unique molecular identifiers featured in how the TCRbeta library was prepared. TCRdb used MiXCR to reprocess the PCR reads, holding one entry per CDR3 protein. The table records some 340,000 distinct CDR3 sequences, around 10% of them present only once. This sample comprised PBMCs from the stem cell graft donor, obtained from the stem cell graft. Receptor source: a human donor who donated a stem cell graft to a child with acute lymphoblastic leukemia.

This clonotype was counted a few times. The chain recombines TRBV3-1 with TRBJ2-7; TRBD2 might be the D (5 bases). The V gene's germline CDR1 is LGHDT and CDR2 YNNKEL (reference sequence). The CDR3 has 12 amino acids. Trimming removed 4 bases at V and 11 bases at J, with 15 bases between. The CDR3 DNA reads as TGTGCCAGCAGCCGGAACCGGGAATCGAAGTACTTC. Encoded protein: CASSRNRESKYF.

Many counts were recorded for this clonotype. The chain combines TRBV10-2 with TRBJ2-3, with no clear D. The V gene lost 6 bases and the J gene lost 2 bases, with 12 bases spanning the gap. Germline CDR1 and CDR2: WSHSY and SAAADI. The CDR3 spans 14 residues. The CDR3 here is CASSFGLITDTQYF. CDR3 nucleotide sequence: TGCGCCAGCAGCTTCGGGTTAATCACAGATACGCAGTATTTT.

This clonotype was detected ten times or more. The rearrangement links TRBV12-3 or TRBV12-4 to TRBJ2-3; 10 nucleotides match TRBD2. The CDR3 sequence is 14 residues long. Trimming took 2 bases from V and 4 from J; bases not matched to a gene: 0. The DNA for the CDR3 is TGTGCCAGCAGTTTACTAGCGGGAGCAGATACGCAGTATTTT. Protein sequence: CASSLLAGADTQYF.

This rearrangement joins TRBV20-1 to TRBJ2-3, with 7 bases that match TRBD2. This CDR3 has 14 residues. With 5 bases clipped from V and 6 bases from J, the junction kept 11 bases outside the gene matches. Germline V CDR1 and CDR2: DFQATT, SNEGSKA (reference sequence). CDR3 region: CSAQERGPRDTQYF. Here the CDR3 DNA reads TGCAGTGCTCAGGAGCGGGGCCCCCGGGATACGCAGTATTTT.

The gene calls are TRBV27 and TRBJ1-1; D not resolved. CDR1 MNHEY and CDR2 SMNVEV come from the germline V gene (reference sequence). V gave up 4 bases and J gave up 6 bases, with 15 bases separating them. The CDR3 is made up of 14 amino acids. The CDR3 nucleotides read TGTGCCAGCAGTTCCCAGACCGGACCCGCTGAAGCTTTCTTT. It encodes CASSSQTGPAEAFF.

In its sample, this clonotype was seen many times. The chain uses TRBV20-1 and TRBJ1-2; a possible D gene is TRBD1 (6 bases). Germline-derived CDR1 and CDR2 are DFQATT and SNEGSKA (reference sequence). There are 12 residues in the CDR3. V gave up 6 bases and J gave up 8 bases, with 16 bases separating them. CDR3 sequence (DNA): TGCAGTGCGGAGGGGGGGGGAGGCGGCTACACCTTC. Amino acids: CSAEGGGGGYTF.

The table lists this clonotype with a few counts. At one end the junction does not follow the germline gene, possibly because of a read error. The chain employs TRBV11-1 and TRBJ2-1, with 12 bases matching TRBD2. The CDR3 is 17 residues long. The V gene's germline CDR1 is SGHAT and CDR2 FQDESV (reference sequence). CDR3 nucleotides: TGTGCCAGCAGCTCCCAAACCGGACTAGCGGGATACAGTGAGCAGTTCTTC. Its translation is CASSSQTGLAGYSEQFF.

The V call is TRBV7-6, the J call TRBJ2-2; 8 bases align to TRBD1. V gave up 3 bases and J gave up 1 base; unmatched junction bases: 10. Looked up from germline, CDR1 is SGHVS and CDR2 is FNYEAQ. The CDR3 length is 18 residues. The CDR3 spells CASSFHLDRVMNTGELFF. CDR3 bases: TGTGCCAGCAGCTTCCACCTGGACAGGGTAATGAACACCGGGGAGCTGTTTTTT.

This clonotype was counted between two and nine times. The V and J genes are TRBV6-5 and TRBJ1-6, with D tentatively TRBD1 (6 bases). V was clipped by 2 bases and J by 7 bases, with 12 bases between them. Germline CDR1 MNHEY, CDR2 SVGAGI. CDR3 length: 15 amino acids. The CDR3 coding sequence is TGTGCCAGCAGTTACCGGTCAGGGGCCAATTCACCCCTCCACTTT. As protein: CASSYRSGANSPLHF.

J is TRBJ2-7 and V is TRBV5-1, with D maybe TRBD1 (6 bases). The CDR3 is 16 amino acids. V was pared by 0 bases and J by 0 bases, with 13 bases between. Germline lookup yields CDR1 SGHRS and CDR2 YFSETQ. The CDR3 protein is CASSLAGNRASYEQYF. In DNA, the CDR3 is TGCGCCAGCAGCTTGGCCGGAAACAGGGCCTCCTACGAGCAGTACTTC.

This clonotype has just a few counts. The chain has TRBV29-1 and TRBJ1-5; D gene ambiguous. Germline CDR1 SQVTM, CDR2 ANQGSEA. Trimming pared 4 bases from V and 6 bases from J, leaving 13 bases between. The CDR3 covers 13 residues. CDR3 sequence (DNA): TGCAGCGTTGTTGCGGGGTCGGGTCAGCCCCAGCATTTT. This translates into CSVVAGSGQPQHF.

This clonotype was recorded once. DNA of the CDR3: TGCAGTGCCCAGGACAGGGGGCCGGACACTGAAGCTTTCTTT. Amino acids: CSAQDRGPDTEAFF. The V gene is TRBV20-1, the J gene TRBJ1-1; TRBD1 aligns across 11 bases. The junction had 6 bases not matched to a gene; V was cut back by 6 bases and J by 3 bases. The V gene's germline CDR1 is DFQATT and CDR2 SNEGSKA (reference sequence). The CDR3 contains 14 residues.

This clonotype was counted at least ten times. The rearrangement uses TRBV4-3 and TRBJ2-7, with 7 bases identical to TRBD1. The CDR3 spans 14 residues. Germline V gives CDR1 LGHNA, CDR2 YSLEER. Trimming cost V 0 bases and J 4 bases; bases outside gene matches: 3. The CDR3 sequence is CASSQEQGNYEQYF. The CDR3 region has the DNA TGCGCCAGCAGCCAAGAACAGGGGAATTACGAGCAGTACTTC.

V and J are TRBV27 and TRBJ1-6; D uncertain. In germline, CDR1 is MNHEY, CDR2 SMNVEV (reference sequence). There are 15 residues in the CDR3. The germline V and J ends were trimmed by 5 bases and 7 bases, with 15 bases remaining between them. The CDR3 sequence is CASSIRRQENSPLHF. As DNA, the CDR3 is TGTGCCAGCAGTATTCGACGGCAGGAAAATTCACCCCTCCACTTT.

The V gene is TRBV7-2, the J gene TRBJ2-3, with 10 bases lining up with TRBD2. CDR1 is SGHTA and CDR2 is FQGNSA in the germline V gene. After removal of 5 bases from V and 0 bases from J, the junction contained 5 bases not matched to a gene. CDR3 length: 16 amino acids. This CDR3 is CASSIIAGGSTDTQYF. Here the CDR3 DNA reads TGTGCCAGCAGCATTATAGCGGGAGGAAGCACAGATACGCAGTATTTT.

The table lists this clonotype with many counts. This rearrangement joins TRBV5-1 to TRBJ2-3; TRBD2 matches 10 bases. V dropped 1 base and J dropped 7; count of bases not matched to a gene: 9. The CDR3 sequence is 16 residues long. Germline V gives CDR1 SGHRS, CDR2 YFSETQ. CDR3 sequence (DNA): TGCGCCAGCAGCTTGTCCACTAGCGGGAACGGGAATACGCAGTATTTT. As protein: CASSLSTSGNGNTQYF.

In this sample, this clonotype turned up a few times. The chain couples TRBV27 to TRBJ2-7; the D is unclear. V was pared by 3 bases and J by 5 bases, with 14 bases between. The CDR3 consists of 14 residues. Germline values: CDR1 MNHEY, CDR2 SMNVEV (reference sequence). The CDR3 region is CASSFYPDPNEQYF. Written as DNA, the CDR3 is TGTGCCAGCAGTTTTTATCCGGACCCGAACGAGCAGTACTTC.

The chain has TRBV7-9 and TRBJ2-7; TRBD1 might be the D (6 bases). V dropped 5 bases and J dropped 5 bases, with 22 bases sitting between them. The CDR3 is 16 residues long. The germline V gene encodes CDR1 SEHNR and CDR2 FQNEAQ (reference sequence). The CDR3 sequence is CASSPSQGLLGHEQYF. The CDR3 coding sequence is TGTGCCAGCAGCCCCTCACAGGGTCTTCTTGGACACGAGCAGTACTTC.

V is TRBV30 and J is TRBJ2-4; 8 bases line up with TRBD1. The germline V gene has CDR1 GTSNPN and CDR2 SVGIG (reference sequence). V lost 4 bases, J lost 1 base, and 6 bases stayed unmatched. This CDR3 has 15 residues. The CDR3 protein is CAWTGGGSAKNIQYF. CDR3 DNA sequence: TGTGCCTGGACAGGGGGCGGATCGGCCAAAAACATTCAGTACTTC.

The CDR3 loop is CASSYGPGGGPQHF. In DNA, the CDR3 is TGTGCCAGCAGTTACGGTCCAGGCGGGGGGCCCCAGCATTTT. The genes are TRBV6-2 or TRBV6-3 and TRBJ1-5, with D perhaps TRBD1 (5 bases). Germline loops: CDR1 MNHEY, CDR2 SVGEGT. This CDR3 is 14 amino acids long. Trimming took 2 bases from V and 9 from J, leaving 14 bases between them.

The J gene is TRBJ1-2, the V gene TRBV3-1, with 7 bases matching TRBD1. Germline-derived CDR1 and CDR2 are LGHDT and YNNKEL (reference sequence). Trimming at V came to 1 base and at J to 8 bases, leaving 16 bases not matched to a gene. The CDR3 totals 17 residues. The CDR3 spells CASSQVGRGAPLKGYTF. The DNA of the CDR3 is TGTGCCAGCAGCCAAGTTGGCAGGGGGGCCCCTCTTAAAGGCTACACCTTC.

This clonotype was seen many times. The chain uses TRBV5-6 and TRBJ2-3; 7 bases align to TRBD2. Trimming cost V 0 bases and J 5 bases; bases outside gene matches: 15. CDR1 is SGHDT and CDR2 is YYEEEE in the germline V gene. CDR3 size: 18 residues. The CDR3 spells CASSLAKLGGRIIDTQYF. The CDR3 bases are TGTGCCAGCAGCTTGGCCAAACTCGGCGGGAGAATTATAGATACGCAGTATTTT.

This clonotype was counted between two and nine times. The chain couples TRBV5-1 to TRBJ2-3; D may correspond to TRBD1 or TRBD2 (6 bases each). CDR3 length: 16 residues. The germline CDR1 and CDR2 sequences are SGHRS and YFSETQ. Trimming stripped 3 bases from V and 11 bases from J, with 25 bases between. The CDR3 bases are TGCGCCAGCAGCTCGCAAGGAGGGGGTGCCGGTGAGGGGCAGTATTTT. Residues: CASSSQGGGAGEGQYF. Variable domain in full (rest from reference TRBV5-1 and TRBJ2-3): KAGVTQTPRYLIKTRGQQVTLSCSPISGHRSVSWYQQTPGQGLQFLFEYFSETQRNKGNFPGRFSGRQFSNSRSEMNVSTLELGDSALYLCASSSQGGGAGEGQYFGPGTRLTVL.

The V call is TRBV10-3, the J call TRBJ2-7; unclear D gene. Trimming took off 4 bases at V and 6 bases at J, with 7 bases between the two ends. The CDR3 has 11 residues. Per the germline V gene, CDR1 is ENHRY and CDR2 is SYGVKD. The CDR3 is CAISGVGEQYF. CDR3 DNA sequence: TGTGCCATCAGTGGGGTAGGCGAGCAGTACTTC.

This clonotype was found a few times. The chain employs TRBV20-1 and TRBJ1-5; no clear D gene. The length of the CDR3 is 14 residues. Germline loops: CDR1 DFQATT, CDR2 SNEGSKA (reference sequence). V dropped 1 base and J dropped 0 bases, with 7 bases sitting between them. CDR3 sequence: CSARAPYSNQPQHF. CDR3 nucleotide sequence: TGCAGTGCTAGAGCCCCGTATAGCAATCAGCCCCAGCATTTT.

The CDR3 DNA reads as TGTGCCAGCAGCACCCTAGGACAGGCCCTCGGCAAAAACATTCAGTACTTC. Protein: CASSTLGQALGKNIQYF. The genes are TRBV7-9 and TRBJ2-4; 7 positions agree with TRBD1. The CDR3 extends over 17 amino acids. From germline, CDR1 is SEHNR and CDR2 FQNEAQ (reference sequence). J lost 3 bases, V lost 5 bases, and 13 bases had no gene match. Combining the CDR3 with reference TRBV7-9 and TRBJ2-4 gives the whole variable domain DTGVSQNPRHKITKRGQNVTFRCDPISEHNRLYWYRQTLGQGPEFLTYFQNEAQLEKSRLLSDRFSAERPKGSFSTLEIQRTEQGDSAMYLCASSTLGQALGKNIQYFGAGTRLSVL.

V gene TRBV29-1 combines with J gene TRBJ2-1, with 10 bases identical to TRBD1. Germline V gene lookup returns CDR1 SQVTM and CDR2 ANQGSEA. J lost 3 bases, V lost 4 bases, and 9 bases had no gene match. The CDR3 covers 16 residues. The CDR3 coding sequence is TGCAGCGTTGGAGGTGGGGACAGGGGTGACTACAATGAGCAGTTCTTC. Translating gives CSVGGGDRGDYNEQFF.